The rows below give T cell receptor beta chains drawn from one sample of a study of blood T cells in healthy people across ages. MiXCR, run by TCRdb on the 5' RACE reads, gives a single entry per CDR3 protein. The top ten hold 20% to 25% of the sample, which has about 830,000 distinct CDR3 sequences, 58% seen once. Sequencing was performed on blood. Receptors were obtained from a man aged 25 to 45 in good health. The CDR3 runs from the conserved cysteine through the conserved F or W. The D gene is left open where the match is weak. Not all rows give a size; the values are once, few, many and, for expanded clones, a class.

clone_size	v_call	d_call	j_call	cdr3_length	cdr3_aa	cdr3_nt
once	TRBV18	-	TRBJ2-7	14	CANSLNRVPYEQYF	TGTGCCAACTCACTAAACAGGGTCCCCTACGAGCAGTACTTC
once	TRBV10-3	TRBD2	TRBJ2-7	16	CATSLVKREVGYEQYF	TGTGCCACCAGTTTGGTAAAGCGGGAGGTGGGGTACGAGCAGTACTTC
few	TRBV2	-	TRBJ2-7	11	CATLGGAEQYF	TGTGCCACCTTGGGGGGGGCGGAGCAGTACTTC
-	TRBV4-1	-	TRBJ1-5	16	CASSQLLGIPSRPQHF	TGCGCCAGCAGCCAACTCCTCGGGATACCATCAAGGCCCCAGCATTTT
few	TRBV12-5	TRBD2	TRBJ2-5	15	CASGPESGGGETQYF	TGTGCTAGTGGTCCAGAGAGCGGGGGCGGGGAGACCCAGTACTTC
-	TRBV5-5	TRBD1	TRBJ1-1	15	CATGRGPRENTEAFF	TGTGCCACCGGCAGGGGGCCGAGGGAGAACACTGAAGCTTTCTTT
many	TRBV12-3/TRBV12-4	TRBD2	TRBJ2-3	14	CASSLGLATDTQYF	TGTGCCAGCAGTTTGGGACTAGCCACAGATACGCAGTATTTT
-	TRBV5-1	TRBD2	TRBJ2-7	17	CASSPARQRGGSYEQYF	TGCGCCAGCAGCCCCGCCCGGCAGCGGGGGGGTTCCTACGAGCAGTACTTC
-	TRBV6-6	-	TRBJ2-1	11	CASATHNEQFF	TGTGCCAGCGCTACCCACAATGAGCAGTTCTTC
-	TRBV6-1	-	TRBJ1-4	16	CASSEVDGGSNEKLFF	TGTGCCAGCAGTGAAGTTGACGGGGGAAGTAATGAAAAACTGTTTTTT
-	TRBV20-1	TRBD1	TRBJ1-2	13	CSARAGTGYGYTF	TGCAGTGCTCGGGCCGGGACAGGGTACGGCTACACCTTC
-	TRBV28	TRBD1	TRBJ2-5	15	CASIFGTGIRAEQYF	TGTGCCAGCATCTTCGGGACAGGTATTCGGGCTGAGCAGTACTTC
many	TRBV4-2	-	TRBJ2-1	14	CASSQSLVTNEQFF	TGTGCCAGCAGCCAGAGCCTAGTCACCAATGAGCAGTTCTTC
-	TRBV5-1	TRBD1	TRBJ2-7	15	CASRWDSQSSYEQYF	TGCGCCAGCAGGTGGGACAGCCAGAGCTCCTACGAGCAGTACTTC
-	TRBV20-1	TRBD1	TRBJ2-7	15	CSARDSGDSSYEQYF	TGCAGTGCTAGAGATTCAGGGGACAGCTCCTACGAGCAGTACTTC
once	TRBV6-2/TRBV6-3	-	TRBJ1-4	13	CASGGRANEKLFF	TGTGCCAGCGGGGGAAGAGCTAATGAAAAACTGTTTTTT
-	TRBV7-3	-	TRBJ2-7	11	CASKPTYEQYF	TGTGCCAGCAAACCCACCTACGAGCAGTACTTC
-	TRBV6-5	-	TRBJ2-7	13	CASSSVGGYEQYF	TGTGCCAGCAGTTCCGTGGGTGGCTACGAGCAGTACTTC
once	TRBV20-1	-	TRBJ2-3	13	CSAVTWGTDTQYF	TGCAGTGCTGTCACATGGGGCACAGATACGCAGTATTTT
-	TRBV10-3	TRBD2	TRBJ2-3	14	CAIKTGGGTDTQYF	TGTGCCATCAAGACGGGAGGAGGCACAGATACGCAGTATTTT
-	TRBV14	-	TRBJ2-7	15	CASSSRGISYYEQYF	TGTGCCAGCAGCTCACGGGGCATATCCTACTATGAGCAGTACTTC
-	TRBV4-1	TRBD1	TRBJ1-2	16	CASSPVRDRPNYGYTF	TGCGCCAGCAGCCCCGTTAGGGACAGGCCCAACTATGGCTACACCTTC
-	TRBV7-9	-	TRBJ2-2	16	CASSGTTRGITGELFF	TGTGCCAGCAGCGGAACGACTAGGGGAATCACCGGGGAGCTGTTTTTT
once	TRBV21-1	-	TRBJ2-5	13	CASSKEQPETQYF	TGTGCCAGCAGCAAAGAACAGCCAGAGACCCAGTACTTC
-	TRBV20-1	TRBD2	TRBJ2-4	13	CSASTSGENIQYF	TGCAGTGCTAGCACTAGCGGGGAAAACATTCAGTACTTC
-	TRBV29-1	-	TRBJ2-7	13	CSVLGDFSYEQYF	TGCAGCGTTCTGGGGGACTTCTCCTACGAGCAGTACTTC